This T cell receptor beta chain was identified in a study of blood T cells in healthy people across ages. Healthy Russian Caucasian donors spanned ages about 6 to 100 years. No fewer than 6 million PBMCs went into each sample. Alongside a J-beta primer mix, a sample-barcoded 5' primer served in a second PCR lasting about 6 to 12 cycles. Tagging of each cDNA molecule was performed by a template-switch adaptor with 12 random nucleotides. TCRdb re-analysed the 5' RACE reads in MiXCR, keeping a single row per CDR3 protein. The sample records more than 800,000 distinct CDR3 sequences, 35% to 55% being singletons. V was clipped by 8 bases and J by 6 bases, with 4 bases between them. Germline loops: CDR1 MNHNY, CDR2 SVGAGI (reference sequence). This CDR3 region has 9 residues. The sample holds a few counts of this clonotype. This clone may be a read error of a much larger clone one base away.

The rearrangement links TRBV6-6 to TRBJ2-5; D remains ambiguous. Sequenced input: blood. The receptor comes from a woman in her sixties in good health. DNA of the CDR3: TGTGCCAGCGGGAAGACCCAGTACTTC. It encodes CASGKTQYF.